The 22 T cell receptor beta chains given below trace back to one sample, sequenced in a study of shared clonotypes between healthy human individuals. Assay used: immunoSEQ multiplex PCR; TCRdb lists only in-frame clones, some missing. The sample holds over a million clones, roughly 96% seen once. The sample comprised naive CD4+ T cells sorted from blood. Subset: CD45RA+ positively selected. The receptors were sampled from a man aged 25 to 40 in good health.

The J gene is TRBJ2-2, the V gene TRBV7-9; TRBD2 agrees at 7 bases. This CDR3 is built from 15 residues. The V gene's germline CDR1 is SEHNR and CDR2 FQNEAQ (reference sequence). V lost 7 bases to trimming and J lost 3 bases; unmatched junction nucleotides: 8. CDR3 region: CASILGGKDTGELFF. For the CDR3, the DNA is TGTGCCAGCATACTGGGAGGGAAGGACACCGGGGAGCTGTTTTTT.

This clone was detected once. This sample includes further DNA sequences coding for the same CDR3. The chain employs TRBV5-1 and TRBJ2-5; the match to TRBD2 covers 7 bases. The length of the CDR3 is 15 residues. V was clipped by 0 bases and J by 3 bases; unmatched bases: 5. The germline V gene has CDR1 SGHRS and CDR2 YFSETQ. The CDR3 here is CASSLAGGGEETQYF. The CDR3 region has the DNA TGCGCCAGCAGCTTGGCGGGGGGAGGCGAAGAGACCCAGTACTTC. The full variable domain, its missing parts supplied by reference TRBV5-1 and TRBJ2-5, is KAGVTQTPRYLIKTRGQQVTLSCSPISGHRSVSWYQQTPGQGLQFLFEYFSETQRNKGNFPGRFSGRQFSNSRSEMNVSTLELGDSALYLCASSLAGGGEETQYFGPGTRLLVL.

The chain couples TRBV2 to TRBJ2-3; D gene unclear. Trimming pared 7 bases from V and 1 base from J, leaving 12 bases between. The germline gives CDR1 SNHLY, CDR2 FYNNEI. This CDR3 is 14 amino acids long. CDR3 region: CASKLDGGTDTQYF. The DNA for the CDR3 is TGTGCCAGCAAGTTAGACGGAGGCACAGATACGCAGTATTTT.

This chain connects TRBV19 to TRBJ2-3; 7 nucleotides match TRBD1. Germline CDR1 LNHDA, CDR2 SQIVND (reference sequence). CDR3 size: 15 residues. V was pared by 7 bases and J by 2 bases, with 9 bases of the junction left unmatched. CDR3 sequence: CASKGPGTDTDTQYF. The CDR3 bases are TGTGCCAGTAAAGGCCCCGGGACAGACACAGATACGCAGTATTTT.

V gene TRBV14 combines with J gene TRBJ2-1; D is unclear. Trimming took off 5 bases at V and 0 bases at J, with 14 bases between the two ends. CDR3 length equals 16 residues. Germline CDR1 is SGHDN and CDR2 is FVKESK. The CDR3 nucleotides are TGTGCCAGCAGCATCTTTGCGTCTAGCTCCTACAATGAGCAGTTCTTC. It is translated as CASSIFASSSYNEQFF.

The CDR3 is CASSLQTTGLAKGEHF. The CDR3 bases are TGTGCCAGTAGCCTTCAAACGACAGGACTCGCCAAGGGAGAGCATTTT. The genes are TRBV19 and TRBJ1-5, with a tentative D call TRBD1 (6 bases). Germline V gene lookup returns CDR1 LNHDA and CDR2 SQIVND (reference sequence). CDR3 length: 16 amino acids. The V end lost 6 bases, the J end lost 14 bases, and 29 bases lay between the germline ends.

The chain joins TRBV6-4 to TRBJ1-2, with 11 positions matching TRBD1. The germline V gene has CDR1 MRHNA and CDR2 SNTAGT. The length of the CDR3 is 14 residues. V dropped 2 bases and J dropped 4; count of bases not matched to a gene: 0. For the CDR3, the DNA is TGTGCCAGCAGTGACGGGACAGGGGGCTATGGCTACACCTTC. Translated, it gives CASSDGTGGYGYTF.

The chain recombines TRBV5-1 with TRBJ2-2; D may be TRBD2 (7 bases). V gave up 5 bases and J gave up 3 bases, with 20 bases separating them. The germline gives CDR1 SGHRS, CDR2 YFSETQ. This CDR3 region has 17 residues. This CDR3 is CASRPPLGGPHTGELFF. The CDR3 DNA sequence: TGCGCCAGCAGGCCCCCCTTGGGGGGGCCTCACACCGGGGAGCTGTTTTTT.

The gene calls are TRBV7-8 and TRBJ1-5, with D hard to call. The CDR3 length is 16 residues. Per germline, CDR1 SGHVS and CDR2 FQNEAQ. V was clipped by 1 base and J by 0 bases, with 10 bases between them. CDR3 residues: CASSLVREPSNQPQHF. In DNA, the CDR3 is TGTGCCAGCAGCTTAGTAAGAGAACCTAGCAATCAGCCCCAGCATTTT.

The chain carries TRBV7-3 and TRBJ2-3, with a weak D call TRBD2 (5 bases). Per the germline V gene, CDR1 is SGHTA and CDR2 is FQGTGA. The CDR3 runs to 14 residues. Trimming took off 4 bases at V and 0 bases at J, with 8 bases between the two ends. The CDR3 bases are TGTGCCAGCAGCTGGAGCGGAAGCACAGATACGCAGTATTTT. Protein product: CASSWSGSTDTQYF.

The rearrangement uses TRBV18 and TRBJ1-5, with TRBD1 matching over 7 bases. The trim removed 1 base at V and 3 bases at J, leaving 9 bases unmatched. Germline CDR1 and CDR2: KGHSH and LQKENI. This CDR3 has 17 amino acids. The CDR3 here is CASSPLAPQGLNQPQHF. The CDR3 coding sequence is TGTGCCAGCTCACCACTCGCGCCACAGGGGCTCAATCAGCCCCAGCATTTT.

As DNA, the CDR3 is TGTGCCAGTAGTATCCGGGGGTACCAAGAGACCCAGTACTTC. The encoded protein is CASSIRGYQETQYF. The chain uses TRBV19 and TRBJ2-5; D might be TRBD2 (6 bases). The CDR3 is 14 amino acids. CDR1 LNHDA and CDR2 SQIVND come from the germline V gene (reference sequence). The V gene lost 3 bases and the J gene lost 0 bases, with 8 bases spanning the gap.

The chain couples TRBV5-6 to TRBJ2-1; D is unclear. The CDR3 covers 13 residues. CDR1 is SGHDT, CDR2 YYEEEE, per germline. V lost 0 bases to trimming and J lost 10 bases, with 11 bases between them. CDR3 bases: TGTGCCAGCAGCTTGGGACGCGCCGGGGAGCAGTTCTTC. It translates to CASSLGRAGEQFF.

This clone was found a few times. The rearrangement uses TRBV19 and TRBJ1-1; TRBD1 agrees at 9 bases. The J segment lost 2 bases and the V segment lost 2 bases, leaving 6 bases of the junction unmatched. CDR1 LNHDA and CDR2 SQIVND come from the germline V gene (reference sequence). This CDR3 has 16 residues. CDR3 region: CASSILQGQGNTEAFF. The CDR3 nucleotides are TGTGCCAGTAGTATACTCCAGGGACAGGGAAACACTGAAGCTTTCTTT. The variable domain in full, with the rest retrieved from reference TRBV19 and TRBJ1-1, is DGGITQSPKYLFRKEGQNVTLSCEQNLNHDAMYWYRQDPGQGLRLIYYSQIVNDFQKGDIAEGYSVSREKKESFPLTVTSAQKNPTAFYLCASSILQGQGNTEAFFGQGTRLTVV.

The CDR3 reads CASSPVGWFSNTGELFF. The DNA for the CDR3 is TGTGCCAGCAGTCCGGTCGGATGGTTTTCGAACACCGGGGAGCTGTTTTTT. This sequence joins TRBV28 and TRBJ2-2; D is uncertain. The CDR3 length is 17 residues. The V end was cut by 5 bases, the J end by 0 bases, with 16 bases between. Germline lookup yields CDR1 MDHEN and CDR2 SYDVKM.

In regard to this clone: Other nucleotide sequences in the sample specify the same CDR3. The CDR3, as DNA: TGTGCCAGCAGCTTTTCGGGGGGCGAGCAGTACTTC. Translating it yields CASSFSGGEQYF. V gene TRBV7-9 combines with J gene TRBJ2-7, with 7 bases that match TRBD2. CDR3 length: 12 residues. Looked up from germline, CDR1 is SEHNR and CDR2 is FQNEAQ (reference sequence). V was clipped by 3 bases and J by 6 bases; unmatched bases: 2.

The chain carries TRBV18 and TRBJ1-1; D unresolved. Per the germline V gene, CDR1 is KGHSH and CDR2 is LQKENI. The CDR3 is made up of 13 amino acids. V was cut by 3 bases and J by 4 bases, with 9 bases left in between. The CDR3 loop is CASSPIQLTEAFF. In nucleotides, the CDR3 is TGTGCCAGCTCACCGATACAGCTCACTGAAGCTTTCTTT.

The gene calls are TRBV5-6 and TRBJ2-7, with TRBD1 as a possible D gene (6 bases). The CDR3 runs 16 residues. V lost 2 bases, J lost 4 bases, and 19 bases lay in between. Germline loops: CDR1 SGHDT, CDR2 YYEEEE. CDR3 DNA sequence: TGTGCCAGCAGCTTCTCTCCTGGACAGATCCGATACGAGCAGTACTTC. It encodes CASSFSPGQIRYEQYF.

The chain links TRBV10-3 to TRBJ2-2; D gene ambiguous. CDR3 length: 17 amino acids. Germline values: CDR1 ENHRY, CDR2 SYGVKD. Trimming took 0 bases from V and 0 from J, leaving 11 bases between them. In DNA form, the CDR3 reads TGTGCCATCAGTGAGTCTTTCGGTGGCACGAACACCGGGGAGCTGTTTTTT. Encoded protein: CAISESFGGTNTGELFF.

CDR3 in DNA: TGTGCCAGCACCGACAGGGCCCCAGGGGATACGCAGTATTTT. It specifies CASTDRAPGDTQYF. This chain connects TRBV7-2 to TRBJ2-3; 7 bases map to TRBD1. The CDR3 has 14 amino acids. After removal of 7 bases from V and 6 bases from J, the junction contained 10 bases not matched to a gene. Looked up from germline, CDR1 is SGHTA and CDR2 is FQGNSA.

The chain links TRBV5-1 to TRBJ2-2, with 11 positions matching TRBD1. With V trimmed by 0 bases and J by 6 bases, 4 bases remained unmatched. CDR3 size: 16 residues. Germline V gene lookup returns CDR1 SGHRS and CDR2 YFSETQ. The CDR3 DNA sequence: TGCGCCAGCAGCTTGGCGGGACAGGGGGTTTCCGGGGAGCTGTTTTTT. Translation: CASSLAGQGVSGELFF.

The rearrangement links TRBV5-4 to TRBJ2-1; 7 positions agree with TRBD1. J was trimmed by 1 base and V by 4 bases; bases with no gene match: 8. Germline V lookup: CDR1 SGHNT, CDR2 YYREEE (reference sequence). This CDR3 has 16 residues. This chain's CDR3 is CASSPQTGQSYNEQFF. CDR3 DNA sequence: TGTGCCAGCAGCCCCCAAACGGGACAGTCCTACAATGAGCAGTTCTTC. The entire variable domain, with the rest obtained from reference TRBV5-4 and TRBJ2-1, is as follows: ETGVTQSPTHLIKTRGQQVTLRCSSQSGHNTVSWYQQALGQGPQFIFQYYREEENGRGNFPPRFSGLQFPNYSSELNVNALELDDSALYLCASSPQTGQSYNEQFFGPGTRLTVL.